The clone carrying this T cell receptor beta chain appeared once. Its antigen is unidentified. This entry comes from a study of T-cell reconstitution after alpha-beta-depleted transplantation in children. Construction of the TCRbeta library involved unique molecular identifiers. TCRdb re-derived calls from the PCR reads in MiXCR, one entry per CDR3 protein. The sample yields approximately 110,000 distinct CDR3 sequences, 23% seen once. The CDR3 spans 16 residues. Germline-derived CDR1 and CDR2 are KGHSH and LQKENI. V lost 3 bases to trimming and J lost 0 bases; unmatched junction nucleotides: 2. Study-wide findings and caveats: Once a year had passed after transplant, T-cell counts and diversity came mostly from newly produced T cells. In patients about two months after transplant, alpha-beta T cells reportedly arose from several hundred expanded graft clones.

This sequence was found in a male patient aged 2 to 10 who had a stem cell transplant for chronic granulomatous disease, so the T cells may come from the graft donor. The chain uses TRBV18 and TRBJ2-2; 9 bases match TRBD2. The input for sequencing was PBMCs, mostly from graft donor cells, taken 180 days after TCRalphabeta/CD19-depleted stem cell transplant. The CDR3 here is CASSPASGTNTGELFF. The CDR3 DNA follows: TGTGCCAGCTCACCCGCTAGCGGGACGAACACCGGGGAGCTGTTTTTT.